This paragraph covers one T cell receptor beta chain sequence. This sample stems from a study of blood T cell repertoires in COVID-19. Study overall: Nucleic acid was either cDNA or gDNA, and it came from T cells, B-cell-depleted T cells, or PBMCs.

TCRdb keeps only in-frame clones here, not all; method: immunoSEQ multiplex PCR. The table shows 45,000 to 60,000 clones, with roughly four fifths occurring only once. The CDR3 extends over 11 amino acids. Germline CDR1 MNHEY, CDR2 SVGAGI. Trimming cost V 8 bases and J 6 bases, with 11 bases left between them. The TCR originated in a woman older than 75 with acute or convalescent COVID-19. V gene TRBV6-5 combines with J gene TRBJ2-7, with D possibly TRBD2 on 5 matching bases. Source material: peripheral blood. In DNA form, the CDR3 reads TGTGCCAGCGCCACGAGGGTCGAGCAGTACTTC. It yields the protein CASATRVEQYF.